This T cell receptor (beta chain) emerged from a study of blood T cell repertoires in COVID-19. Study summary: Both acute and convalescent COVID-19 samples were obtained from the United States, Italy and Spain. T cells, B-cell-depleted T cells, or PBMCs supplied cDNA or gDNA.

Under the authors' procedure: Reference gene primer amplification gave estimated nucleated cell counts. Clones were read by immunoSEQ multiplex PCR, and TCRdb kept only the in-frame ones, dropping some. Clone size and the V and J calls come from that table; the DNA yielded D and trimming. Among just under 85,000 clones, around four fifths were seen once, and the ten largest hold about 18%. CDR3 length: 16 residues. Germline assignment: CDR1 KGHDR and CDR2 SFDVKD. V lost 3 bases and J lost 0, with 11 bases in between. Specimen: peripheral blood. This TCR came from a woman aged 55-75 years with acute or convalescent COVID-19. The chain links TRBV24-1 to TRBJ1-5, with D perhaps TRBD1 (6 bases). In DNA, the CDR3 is TGTGCCACCAGTGATGCGACAGGTAATAGCAATCAGCCCCAGCATTTT. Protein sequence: CATSDATGNSNQPQHF.